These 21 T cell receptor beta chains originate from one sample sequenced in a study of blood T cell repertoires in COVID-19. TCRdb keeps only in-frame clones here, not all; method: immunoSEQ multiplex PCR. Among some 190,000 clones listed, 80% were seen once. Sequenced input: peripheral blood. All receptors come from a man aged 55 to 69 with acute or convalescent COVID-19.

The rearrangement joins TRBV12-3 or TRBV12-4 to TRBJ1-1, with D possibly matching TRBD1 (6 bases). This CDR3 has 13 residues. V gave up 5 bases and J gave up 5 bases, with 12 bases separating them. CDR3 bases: TGTGCCAGCAGTGAACAACAGGGAACTGAAGCTTTCTTT. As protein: CASSEQQGTEAFF.

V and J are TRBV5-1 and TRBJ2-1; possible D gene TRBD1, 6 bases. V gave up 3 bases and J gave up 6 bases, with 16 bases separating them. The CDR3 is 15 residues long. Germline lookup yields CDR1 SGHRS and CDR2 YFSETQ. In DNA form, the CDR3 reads TGCGCCAGCAGCTCCGACAGGAACCCCCTCAATGAGCAGTTCTTC. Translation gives CASSSDRNPLNEQFF.

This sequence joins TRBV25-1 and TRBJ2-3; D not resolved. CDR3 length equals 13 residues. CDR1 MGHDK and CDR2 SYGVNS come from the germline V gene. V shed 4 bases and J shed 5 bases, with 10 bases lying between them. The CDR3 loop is CASSGPPGDTQYF. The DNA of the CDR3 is TGTGCCAGCAGTGGACCGCCGGGAGATACGCAGTATTTT.

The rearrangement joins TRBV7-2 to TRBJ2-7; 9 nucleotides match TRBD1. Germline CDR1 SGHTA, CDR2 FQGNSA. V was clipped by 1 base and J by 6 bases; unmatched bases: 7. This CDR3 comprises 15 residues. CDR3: CASSLVGTGPGEQYF. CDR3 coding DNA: TGTGCCAGCAGCTTAGTCGGGACAGGGCCTGGCGAGCAGTACTTC.

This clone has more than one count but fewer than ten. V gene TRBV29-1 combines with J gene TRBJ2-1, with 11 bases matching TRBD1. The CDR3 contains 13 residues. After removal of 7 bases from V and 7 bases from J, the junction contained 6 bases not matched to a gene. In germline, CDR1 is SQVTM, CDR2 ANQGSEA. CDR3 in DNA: TGCAGCGCCTGGGGACAGGGGGGGAATGAGCAGTTCTTC. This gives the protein CSAWGQGGNEQFF.

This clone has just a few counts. CDR3 amino acids: CASSLKQNRAYEQYF. The CDR3 DNA reads TGTGCCAGCAGTTTAAAACAGAACAGGGCCTACGAGCAGTACTTC. This sequence joins TRBV27 and TRBJ2-7, with D perhaps TRBD1 (6 bases). Per germline, CDR1 MNHEY and CDR2 SMNVEV (reference sequence). Between the trimmed V and J ends, which lost 2 bases and 2 bases, there was a span of 13 bases. The CDR3 has 15 residues.

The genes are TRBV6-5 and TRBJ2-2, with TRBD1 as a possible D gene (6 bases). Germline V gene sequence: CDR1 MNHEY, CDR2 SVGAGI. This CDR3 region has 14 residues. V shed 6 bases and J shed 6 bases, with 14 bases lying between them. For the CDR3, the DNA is TGTGCCAGCAGACGCTTCGGACAGCCCGGGGAGCTGTTTTTT. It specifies CASRRFGQPGELFF.

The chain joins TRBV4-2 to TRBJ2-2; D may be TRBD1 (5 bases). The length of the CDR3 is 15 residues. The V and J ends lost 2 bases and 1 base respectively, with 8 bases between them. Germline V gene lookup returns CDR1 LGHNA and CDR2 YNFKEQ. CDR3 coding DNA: TGTGCCAGCAGCCAAAGGGGCCTGAACACCGGGGAGCTGTTTTTT. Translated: CASSQRGLNTGELFF.

The CDR3 sequence is CASSPGQGNSPLHF. The CDR3 DNA follows: TGTGCCAGCAGCCCGGGACAGGGTAATTCACCCCTCCACTTT. This chain connects TRBV5-4 to TRBJ1-6, with 9 bases fitting TRBD1. CDR3 size: 14 residues. The V gene's germline CDR1 is SGHNT and CDR2 YYREEE (reference sequence). V shed 4 bases, J shed 6 bases, and the junction held 2 bases outside the gene matches.

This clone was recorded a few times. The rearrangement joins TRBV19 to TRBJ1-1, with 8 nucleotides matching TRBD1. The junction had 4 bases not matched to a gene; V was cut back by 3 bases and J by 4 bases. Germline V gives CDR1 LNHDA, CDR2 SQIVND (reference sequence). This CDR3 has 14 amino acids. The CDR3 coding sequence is TGTGCCAGTAGTATGGACAGGGAGGGCACTGAAGCTTTCTTT. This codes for CASSMDREGTEAFF. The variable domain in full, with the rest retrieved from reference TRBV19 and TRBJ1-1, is DGGITQSPKYLFRKEGQNVTLSCEQNLNHDAMYWYRQDPGQGLRLIYYSQIVNDFQKGDIAEGYSVSREKKESFPLTVTSAQKNPTAFYLCASSMDREGTEAFFGQGTRLTVV.

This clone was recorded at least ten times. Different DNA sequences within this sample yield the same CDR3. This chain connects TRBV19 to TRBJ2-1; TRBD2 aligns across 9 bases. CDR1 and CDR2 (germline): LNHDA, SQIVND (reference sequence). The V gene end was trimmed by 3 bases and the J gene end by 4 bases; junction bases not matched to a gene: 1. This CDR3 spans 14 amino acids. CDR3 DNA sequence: TGTGCCAGTAGTATTAGCGGGAGTTACAATGAGCAGTTCTTC. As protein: CASSISGSYNEQFF.

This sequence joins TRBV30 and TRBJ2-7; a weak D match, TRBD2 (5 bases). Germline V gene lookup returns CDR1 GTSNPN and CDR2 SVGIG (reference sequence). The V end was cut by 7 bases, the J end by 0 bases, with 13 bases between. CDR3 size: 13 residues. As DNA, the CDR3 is TGTGCCTTCGGAGGCGGAGTCTCCTACGAGCAGTACTTC. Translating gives CAFGGGVSYEQYF.

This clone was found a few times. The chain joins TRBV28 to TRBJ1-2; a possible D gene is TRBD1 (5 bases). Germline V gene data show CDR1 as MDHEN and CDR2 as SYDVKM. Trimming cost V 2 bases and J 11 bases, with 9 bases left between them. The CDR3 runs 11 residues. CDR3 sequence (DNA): TGTGCCAGCAGTTTAGGACACGTTTACACCTTC. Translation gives CASSLGHVYTF.

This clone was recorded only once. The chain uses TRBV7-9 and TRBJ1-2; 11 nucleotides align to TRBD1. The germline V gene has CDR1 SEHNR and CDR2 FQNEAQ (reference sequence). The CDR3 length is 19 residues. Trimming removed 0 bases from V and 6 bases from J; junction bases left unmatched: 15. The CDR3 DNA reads TGTGCCAGCAGCTTAGCGGGGATCAAACCGGGACAGGGGGTGAATGGCTACACCTTC. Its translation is CASSLAGIKPGQGVNGYTF.

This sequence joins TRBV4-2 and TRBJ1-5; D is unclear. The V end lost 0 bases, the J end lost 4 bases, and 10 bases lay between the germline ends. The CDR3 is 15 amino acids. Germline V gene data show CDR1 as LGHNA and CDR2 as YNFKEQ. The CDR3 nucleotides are TGTGCCAGCAGCCAAGAAGCGAACACTAATCAGCCCCAGCATTTT. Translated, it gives CASSQEANTNQPQHF.

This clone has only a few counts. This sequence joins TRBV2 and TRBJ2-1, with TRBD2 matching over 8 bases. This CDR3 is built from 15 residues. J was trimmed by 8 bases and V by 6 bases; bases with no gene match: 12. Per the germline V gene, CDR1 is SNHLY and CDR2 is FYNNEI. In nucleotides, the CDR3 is TGTGCCAGCAGAGGCCGATCTAGCGGGTCCGATGAGCAGTTCTTC. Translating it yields CASRGRSSGSDEQFF.

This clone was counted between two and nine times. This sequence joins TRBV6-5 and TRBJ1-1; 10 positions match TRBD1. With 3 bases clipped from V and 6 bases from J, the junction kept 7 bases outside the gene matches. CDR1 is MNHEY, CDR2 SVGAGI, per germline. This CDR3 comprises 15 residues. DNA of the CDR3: TGTGCCAGCAGTTATACCCGGGACAGGGGCGCTGAAGCTTTCTTT. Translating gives CASSYTRDRGAEAFF.

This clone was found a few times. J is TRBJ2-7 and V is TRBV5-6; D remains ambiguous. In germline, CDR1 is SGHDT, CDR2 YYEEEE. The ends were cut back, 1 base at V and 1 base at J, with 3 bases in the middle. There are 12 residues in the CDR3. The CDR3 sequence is CASSLRSYEQYF. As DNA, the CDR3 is TGTGCCAGCAGCTTGCGGTCCTACGAGCAGTACTTC.

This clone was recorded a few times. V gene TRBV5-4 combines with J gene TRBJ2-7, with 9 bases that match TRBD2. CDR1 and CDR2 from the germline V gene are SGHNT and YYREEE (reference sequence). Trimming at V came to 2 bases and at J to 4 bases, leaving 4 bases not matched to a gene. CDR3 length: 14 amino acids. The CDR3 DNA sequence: TGTGCCAGCAGCTTAATTAGCGGGGGATACGAGCAGTACTTC. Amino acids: CASSLISGGYEQYF.

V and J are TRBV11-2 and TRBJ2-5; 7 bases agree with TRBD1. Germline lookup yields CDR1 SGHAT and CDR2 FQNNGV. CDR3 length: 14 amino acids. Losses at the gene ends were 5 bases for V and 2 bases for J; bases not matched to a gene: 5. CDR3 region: CASSIYRGQETQYF. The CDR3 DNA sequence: TGTGCCAGCAGCATATACAGGGGTCAAGAGACCCAGTACTTC.

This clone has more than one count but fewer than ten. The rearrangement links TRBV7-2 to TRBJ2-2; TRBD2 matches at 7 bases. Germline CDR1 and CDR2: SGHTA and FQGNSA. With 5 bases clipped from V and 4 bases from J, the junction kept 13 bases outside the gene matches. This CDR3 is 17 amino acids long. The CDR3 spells CASSPHPGLVVTGELFF. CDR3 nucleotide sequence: TGTGCCAGCAGCCCCCACCCCGGACTAGTAGTCACCGGGGAGCTGTTTTTT.